This T cell receptor beta chain emerged from a study of cytomegalovirus exposure and HLA in healthy donors. On this clone: The antigen is unknown.

Study-wide results and limits: High sensitivity and specificity were reportedly achieved when the classifier diagnosed cytomegalovirus status. In a later analysis, V- and J-gene trimming of beta chains associated with a DCLRE1C missense variant, replicated independently.

The length of the CDR3 is 14 residues. The V gene lost 4 bases and the J gene lost 6 bases, with 16 bases spanning the gap. Germline V gene lookup returns CDR1 SGDLS and CDR2 YYNGEE. PCR amplification relied on 60 Vbeta primers (plus 13 Jbeta primers). Method: immunoSEQ multiplex PCR; TCRdb's copy keeps in-frame clones and lacks some. The repertoire holds 300,000 or so clones, roughly 81% seen once, with approximately 2% in the top ten. The receptor was isolated from a middle-aged woman in good health and CMV-seropositive. V and J are TRBV9 and TRBJ1-2; D is possibly TRBD1 (6 bases). The sequencing input was PBMCs. CDR3 sequence (DNA): TGTGCCAGCAGCAAGGGGGGGGCAGTGAATGGCTACACCTTC. Protein product: CASSKGGAVNGYTF.